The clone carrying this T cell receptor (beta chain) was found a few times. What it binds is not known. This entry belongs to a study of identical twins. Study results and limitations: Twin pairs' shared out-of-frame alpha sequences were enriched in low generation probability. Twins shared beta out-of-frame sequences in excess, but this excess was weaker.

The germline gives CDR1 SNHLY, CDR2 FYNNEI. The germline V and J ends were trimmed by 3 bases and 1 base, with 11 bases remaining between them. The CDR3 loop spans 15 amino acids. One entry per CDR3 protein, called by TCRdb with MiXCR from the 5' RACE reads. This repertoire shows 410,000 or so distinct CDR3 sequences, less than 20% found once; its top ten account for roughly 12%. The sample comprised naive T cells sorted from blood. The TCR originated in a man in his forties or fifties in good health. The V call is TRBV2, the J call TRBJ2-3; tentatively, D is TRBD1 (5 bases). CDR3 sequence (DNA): TGTGCCAGCAGTGAGGGCAGGGTGGGCACAGATACGCAGTATTTT. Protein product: CASSEGRVGTDTQYF.